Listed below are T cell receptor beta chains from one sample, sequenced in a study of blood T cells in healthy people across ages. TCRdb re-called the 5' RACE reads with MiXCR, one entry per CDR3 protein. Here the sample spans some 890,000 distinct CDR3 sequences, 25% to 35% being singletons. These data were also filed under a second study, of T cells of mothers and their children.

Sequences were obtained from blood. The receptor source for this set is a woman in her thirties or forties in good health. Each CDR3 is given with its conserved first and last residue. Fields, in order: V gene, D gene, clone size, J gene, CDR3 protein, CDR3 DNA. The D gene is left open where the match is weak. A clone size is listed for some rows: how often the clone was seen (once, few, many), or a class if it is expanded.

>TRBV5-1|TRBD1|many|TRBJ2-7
CASSPGQGPDEQYF
TGCGCCAGCAGCCCGGGACAGGGCCCAGACGAGCAGTACTTC
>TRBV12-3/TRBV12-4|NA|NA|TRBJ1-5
CASSQGRVGQPQHF
TGTGCCAGCAGCCAGGGCAGGGTAGGACAGCCCCAGCATTTT
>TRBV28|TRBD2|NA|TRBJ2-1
CASSFGGVVGEQFF
TGTGCCAGCAGCTTCGGGGGGGTAGTCGGTGAGCAGTTCTTC
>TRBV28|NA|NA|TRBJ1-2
CASRVPGAGGYTF
TGTGCCAGCAGGGTGCCGGGGGCAGGGGGCTACACCTTC
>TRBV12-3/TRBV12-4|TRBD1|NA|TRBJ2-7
CGSSYGTGTTYEQYF
TGTGGCAGCAGTTATGGGACAGGGACGACCTACGAGCAGTACTTC
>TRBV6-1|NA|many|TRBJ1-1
CASSGQPNTEAFF
TGTGCCAGCAGCGGACAGCCCAACACTGAAGCTTTCTTT
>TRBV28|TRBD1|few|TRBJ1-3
CASRQGNTIYF
TGTGCCTCACGACAGGGGAACACCATATATTTT
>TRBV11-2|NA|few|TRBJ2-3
CASSSSLDLGRADTQYF
TGTGCCAGCAGCTCCTCCCTCGACCTAGGCCGGGCAGATACGCAGTATTTT
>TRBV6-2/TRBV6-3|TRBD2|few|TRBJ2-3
CASSETSGGRADTQYF
TGTGCCAGCAGTGAGACTAGCGGGGGGCGGGCAGATACGCAGTATTTT
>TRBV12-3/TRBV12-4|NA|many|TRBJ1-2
CASSSPRSLGRENYGYTF
TGTGCCAGCAGTTCTCCGCGGTCTCTGGGGCGCGAGAACTATGGCTACACCTTC
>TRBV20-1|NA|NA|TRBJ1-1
CSARGWNSPEAFF
TGCAGTGCTAGAGGTTGGAATTCCCCCGAAGCTTTCTTT
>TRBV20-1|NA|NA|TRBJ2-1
CSAAGWRSRNEQFF
TGCAGTGCTGCAGGGTGGAGGTCCAGGAATGAGCAGTTCTTC
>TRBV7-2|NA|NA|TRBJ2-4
CASSLGGALNKDIQYF
TGTGCCAGCAGCTTAGGGGGGGCACTAAACAAAGACATTCAGTACTTC
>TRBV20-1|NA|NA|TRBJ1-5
CSASDPGPFSQPQHF
TGCAGTGCTAGCGACCCGGGTCCCTTCTCGCAGCCCCAGCATTTT
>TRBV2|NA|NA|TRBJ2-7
CASSIETSRGASEQYF
TGTGCCAGCAGTATCGAGACTAGCAGGGGCGCCTCCGAGCAGTACTTC
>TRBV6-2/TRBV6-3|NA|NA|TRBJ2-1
CASSHAAIYNEQFF
TGTGCCAGCAGTCATGCAGCGATCTACAATGAGCAGTTCTTC
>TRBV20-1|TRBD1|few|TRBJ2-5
CSAARDRMYQETQYF
TGCAGTGCAGCCCGGGACAGGATGTATCAAGAGACCCAGTACTTC
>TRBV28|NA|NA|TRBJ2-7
CASSFEGEKDEQYF
TGTGCCAGCAGTTTTGAGGGAGAGAAGGACGAGCAGTACTTC
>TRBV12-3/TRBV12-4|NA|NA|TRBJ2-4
CASRRQGIEQYF
TGTGCCAGCAGACGGCAGGGAATTGAGCAGTACTTC
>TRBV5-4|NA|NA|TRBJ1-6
CASSLEGGAGNSPLHF
TGTGCCAGCAGCTTGGAAGGAGGTGCCGGGAATTCACCCCTCCACTTT
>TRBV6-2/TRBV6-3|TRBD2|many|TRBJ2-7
CASSYQLAGALLYEQYF
TGTGCCAGCAGTTACCAACTAGCGGGGGCCCTCCTCTACGAGCAGTACTTC
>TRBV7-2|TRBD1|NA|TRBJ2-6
CASGPGQGIYSGANVLTF
TGTGCCAGCGGCCCGGGACAGGGGATCTACTCTGGGGCCAACGTCCTGACTTTC
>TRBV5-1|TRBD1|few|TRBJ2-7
CASSFQGERSYEQYF
TGCGCCAGCAGCTTTCAGGGGGAGCGCTCCTACGAGCAGTACTTC
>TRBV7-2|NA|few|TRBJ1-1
CASSLWGDSGTEAFF
TGTGCCAGCAGCTTATGGGGGGATTCGGGGACTGAAGCTTTCTTT
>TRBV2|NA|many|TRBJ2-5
CASRGDRLQETQYF
TGTGCCAGCAGGGGAGACAGACTCCAAGAGACCCAGTACTTC
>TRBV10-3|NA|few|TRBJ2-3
CAISEDQTDTQYF
TGTGCCATCAGTGAGGACCAGACAGATACGCAGTATTTT
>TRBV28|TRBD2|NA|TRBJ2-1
CANGPAGGPNEQFF
TGTGCCAACGGCCCAGCGGGGGGGCCGAATGAGCAGTTCTTC
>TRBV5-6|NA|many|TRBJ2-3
CASAARDTQYF
TGTGCCAGCGCGGCTCGGGATACGCAGTATTTT
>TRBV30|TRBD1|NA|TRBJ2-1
CAAIGFTGTGNNEQFF
TGTGCCGCCATAGGGTTCACCGGGACAGGGAACAATGAGCAGTTCTTC
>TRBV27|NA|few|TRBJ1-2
CASSPSRVAYGYTF
TGTGCCAGCAGTCCCTCCAGGGTGGCTTATGGCTACACCTTC